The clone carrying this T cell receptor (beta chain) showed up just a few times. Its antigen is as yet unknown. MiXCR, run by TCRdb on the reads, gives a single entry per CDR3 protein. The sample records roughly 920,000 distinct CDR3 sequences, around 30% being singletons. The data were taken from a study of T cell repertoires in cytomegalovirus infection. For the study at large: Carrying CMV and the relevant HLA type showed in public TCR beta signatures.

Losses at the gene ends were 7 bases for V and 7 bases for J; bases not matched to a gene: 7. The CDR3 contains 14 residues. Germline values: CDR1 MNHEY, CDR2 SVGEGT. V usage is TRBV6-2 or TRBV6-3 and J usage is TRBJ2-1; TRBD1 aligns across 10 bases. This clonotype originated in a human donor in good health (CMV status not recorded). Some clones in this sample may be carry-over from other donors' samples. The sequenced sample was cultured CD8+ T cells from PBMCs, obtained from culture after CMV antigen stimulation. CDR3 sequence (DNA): TGTGCCAGCACAGGACAGGGGGTTTGGAATGAGCAGTTCTTC. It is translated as CASTGQGVWNEQFF.